This passage covers 11 T cell receptor beta chains from one sample sequenced in a study of T cell responses to AZD1222 COVID-19 vaccine. Libraries were prepared by immunoSEQ multiplex PCR; TCRdb keeps only in-frame clonotypes and omits some of them. The top ten clones hold approximately 2.7% of a sample with fewer than 120,000 clones, roughly 92% of them seen once. Sequencing was performed on peripheral blood, taken 28 days after the second AZD1222 dose. The origin of the receptors is an adult who received the AZD1222 COVID-19 vaccine.

This chain uses TRBV3-1 (or the pseudogene TRBV3-2) with TRBJ2-7, with 8 positions matching TRBD1. Per the germline V gene, CDR1 is LGHDT and CDR2 is YNNKEL (reference sequence). The CDR3 contains 18 residues. The V gene end was trimmed by 1 base and the J gene end by 2 bases; junction bases not matched to a gene: 13. CDR3 region: CASSQGSFYRGAPYEQYF. The CDR3 nucleotides are TGTGCCAGCAGCCAAGGTTCCTTTTACAGGGGGGCCCCCTACGAGCAGTACTTC.

The chain uses TRBV7-9 and TRBJ1-1; 7 nucleotides match TRBD1. The CDR3 sequence is 15 residues long. The germline CDR1 and CDR2 sequences are SEHNR and FQNEAQ (reference sequence). After removal of 4 bases from V and 2 bases from J, the junction contained 7 bases not matched to a gene. The CDR3 DNA sequence: TGTGCCAGCAGCTCGCAACAGGGGATTAACACTGAAGCTTTCTTT. Protein sequence: CASSSQQGINTEAFF.

V usage is TRBV2 and J usage is TRBJ2-7; TRBD1 matches 9 bases. The germline V gene has CDR1 SNHLY and CDR2 FYNNEI. This CDR3 has 15 residues. Trimming at V came to 3 bases and at J to 5 bases, leaving 8 bases not matched to a gene. The CDR3 reads CASSDGGTGGHEQYF. CDR3 DNA: TGTGCCAGCAGTGATGGGGGAACAGGGGGCCACGAGCAGTACTTC.

The J gene is TRBJ1-2, the V gene TRBV27; maybe TRBD1 (6 bases). Trimming took 6 bases from V and 4 from J, leaving 12 bases between them. This CDR3 is 13 amino acids long. Germline values: CDR1 MNHEY, CDR2 SMNVEV (reference sequence). CDR3 DNA sequence: TGTGCCAGCAGCGTCGACAGGATCTATGGCTACACCTTC. Translating gives CASSVDRIYGYTF.

This clone was seen once. V gene TRBV7-9 combines with J gene TRBJ1-4; 12 bases fit TRBD1. The CDR3 is 15 residues long. V trimming: 0 bases; J trimming: 10 bases; junction bases outside the gene matches: 3. Germline CDR1 reads SEHNR; CDR2 reads FQNEAQ (reference sequence). For the CDR3, the DNA is TGTGCCAGCAGCTTAGCCGGGACAGGGGGCGGAAAACTGTTTTTT. This encodes CASSLAGTGGGKLFF.

This chain connects TRBV19 to TRBJ1-1; TRBD1 agrees at 10 bases. Trimming removed 6 bases from V and 1 base from J; junction bases left unmatched: 11. CDR1 and CDR2 (germline): LNHDA, SQIVND (reference sequence). The CDR3 runs to 17 residues. CDR3 in amino acids: CASRPIRDRGPNTEAFF. The CDR3 DNA sequence: TGTGCCAGTAGACCGATACGGGACAGGGGACCGAACACTGAAGCTTTCTTT. Full variable domain (outside the CDR3, taken from reference TRBV19 and TRBJ1-1): DGGITQSPKYLFRKEGQNVTLSCEQNLNHDAMYWYRQDPGQGLRLIYYSQIVNDFQKGDIAEGYSVSREKKESFPLTVTSAQKNPTAFYLCASRPIRDRGPNTEAFFGQGTRLTVV.

The gene calls are TRBV27 and TRBJ2-3; 8 positions match TRBD2. With 6 bases clipped from V and 1 base from J, the junction kept 6 bases outside the gene matches. The CDR3 consists of 15 residues. Germline lookup yields CDR1 MNHEY and CDR2 SMNVEV (reference sequence). The CDR3, as DNA: TGTGCCAGCAGCGGACTAGCCCACGGCACAGATACGCAGTATTTT. Translating gives CASSGLAHGTDTQYF.

The J gene is TRBJ2-7, the V gene TRBV24-1, with no clear D. The CDR3 loop spans 14 amino acids. The V gene lost 4 bases and the J gene lost 2 bases, with 11 bases spanning the gap. The V gene's germline CDR1 is KGHDR and CDR2 SFDVKD. DNA for the CDR3: TGTGCCACCAGTGAACCCCTTTGGCCCTACGAGCAGTACTTC. This translates into CATSEPLWPYEQYF.

This chain joins TRBV7-2 and TRBJ2-7; no reliable D call. Trimming removed 3 bases at V and 1 base at J, with 7 bases between. Germline lookup yields CDR1 SGHTA and CDR2 FQGNSA. This CDR3 contains 13 residues. The CDR3 spells CASSFTTSYEQYF. CDR3 nucleotide sequence: TGTGCCAGCAGCTTTACAACTTCCTACGAGCAGTACTTC.

The chain couples TRBV19 to TRBJ1-5; D is perhaps TRBD1 (5 bases). The germline V and J ends were trimmed by 4 bases and 4 bases, with 23 bases remaining between them. CDR1 and CDR2 from the germline V gene are LNHDA and SQIVND (reference sequence). The CDR3 loop spans 18 amino acids. The CDR3 DNA is TGTGCCAGTAGTACAGGGTATGGTGGCGGCCTATTAAATCAGCCCCAGCATTTT. It yields the protein CASSTGYGGGLLNQPQHF.

This chain uses TRBV27 with TRBJ2-7; 9 nucleotides align to TRBD1. This CDR3 has 15 residues. V shed 5 bases, J shed 2 bases, and the junction held 7 bases outside the gene matches. Germline loops: CDR1 MNHEY, CDR2 SMNVEV (reference sequence). The CDR3 reads CASSLPGQGTYEQYF. The DNA of the CDR3 is TGTGCCAGCAGTCTTCCGGGACAGGGTACCTACGAGCAGTACTTC.